These 8 T cell receptor beta chains were all obtained from the same sample, sequenced in a study of cytotoxic CD8 clonotypes in ibrutinib-treated CLL. The table came from immunoSEQ multiplex PCR; TCRdb's copy has only in-frame clones and leaves some out. Here the sample spans some 130,000 clones, about 80% being singletons. This specimen consisted of PBMCs, obtained after 24 months of ibrutinib treatment. The source is a human donor with chronic lymphocytic leukemia.

This rearrangement joins TRBV5-1 to TRBJ2-7; no clear D gene. There are 14 residues in the CDR3. CDR1 SGHRS and CDR2 YFSETQ come from the germline V gene. V was pared by 0 bases and J by 2 bases, with 9 bases between. CDR3 amino acids: CASSLGAETYEQYF. The DNA for the CDR3 is TGCGCCAGCAGCTTGGGGGCAGAGACCTACGAGCAGTACTTC.

The chain links TRBV5-6 to TRBJ1-2; a weak D match, TRBD1 (6 bases). CDR1 is SGHDT and CDR2 is YYEEEE in the germline V gene. V lost 1 base, J lost 0 bases, and 16 bases lay in between. The CDR3 is made up of 17 amino acids. In DNA form, the CDR3 reads TGTGCCAGCAGCTTGTTATCGTCCGACAGGACTAACTATGGCTACACCTTC. This encodes CASSLLSSDRTNYGYTF.

Only a few counts were recorded for this clone. The chain has TRBV28 and TRBJ1-3; D gene unclear. Trimming pared 6 bases from V and 4 bases from J, leaving 10 bases between. This CDR3 has 13 residues. From germline, CDR1 is MDHEN and CDR2 SYDVKM. The CDR3 loop reads CASRPPLGNTIYF. In DNA, the CDR3 is TGTGCCAGCAGGCCACCCCTGGGAAACACCATATATTTT.

This clone has more than one count but fewer than ten. The V and J genes are TRBV5-8 and TRBJ1-1; 7 bases line up with TRBD1. CDR1 and CDR2 (germline): SGHTS, YDEGEE. V lost 4 bases, J lost 3 bases, and 3 bases stayed unmatched. This CDR3 has 13 amino acids. The CDR3 DNA is TGTGCCAGCAGCCCCAGGGGGGACACTGAAGCTTTCTTT. Translated, it gives CASSPRGDTEAFF.

The V call is TRBV19, the J call TRBJ2-1, with 12 nucleotides matching TRBD2. V shed 7 bases, J shed 4 bases, and the junction held 5 bases outside the gene matches. The length of the CDR3 is 15 residues. The germline gives CDR1 LNHDA, CDR2 SQIVND (reference sequence). The CDR3 reads CASNPLAGGYNEQFF. Written as DNA, the CDR3 is TGTGCCAGTAACCCCCTAGCGGGAGGGTACAATGAGCAGTTCTTC.

The V gene is TRBV6-5, the J gene TRBJ2-1, with TRBD1 as a possible D gene (6 bases). Trimming shortened V by 5 bases and J by 5 bases, and 16 bases separated the two germline ends. In germline, CDR1 is MNHEY, CDR2 SVGAGI. The CDR3 is made up of 15 amino acids. The CDR3 protein is CASSPGLGGNNEQFF. DNA for the CDR3: TGTGCCAGCAGTCCCGGGCTAGGGGGAAACAATGAGCAGTTCTTC.

The chain carries TRBV28 and TRBJ2-7; D is perhaps TRBD2 (6 bases). Germline V gene sequence: CDR1 MDHEN, CDR2 SYDVKM. The V end lost 4 bases, the J end lost 1 base, and 17 bases lay between the germline ends. The CDR3 covers 16 residues. The CDR3 loop reads CASSSTGGGGSYEQYF. The CDR3 bases are TGTGCCAGCAGTTCCACCGGGGGTGGCGGATCCTACGAGCAGTACTTC.

This clone has only a few counts. The chain has TRBV6-5 and TRBJ1-2; D gene uncertain. The CDR3 length is 13 residues. The germline gives CDR1 MNHEY, CDR2 SVGAGI. With 6 bases removed from V and 1 base from J, the gap between germline ends came to 9 bases. CDR3 region: CASRSPINYGYTF. CDR3 nucleotide sequence: TGTGCCAGCAGGAGCCCCATTAACTATGGCTACACCTTC.